The rows below give T cell receptor beta chains drawn from one sample of a study of neurological immune-mediated disorders. MiXCR, run by TCRdb on the 5' RACE reads, gives a single entry per CDR3 protein. This table has 53,000 or so distinct CDR3 sequences, more than 7% appearing once. What was sequenced was PBMCs. Every receptor here comes from a woman in her thirties or forties in good health. Both conserved end residues are part of each CDR3. D genes are given only for firm matches. Rows may omit the clone size; those that give it use once, few, many or a size class.

>TRBJ2-3|15|once|.|TRBV7-2
TGTGACAGCAGCTCCCGGGTCCTCAGCGCGGATACGCAGTATTTT
CDSSSRVLSADTQYF
>TRBJ2-7|12|many|.|TRBV20-1
TGCAGTGCTTACGAGGTGGGGGGCGAGCAGTACTTC
CSAYEVGGEQYF
>TRBJ2-7|14|many|.|TRBV5-1
TGCGCCAGCAGCTTGGACCGGTTCACGTACGAGCAGTACTTC
CASSLDRFTYEQYF
>TRBJ2-7|14|many|TRBD1|TRBV7-8
TGTGCCAGCAGCTTAACCCAGGGGGCGGGCGAGCAGTACTTC
CASSLTQGAGEQYF
>TRBJ1-2|13|many|.|TRBV5-1
TGCGCCAGCAGCTTGGATCCCCTTGGTGGCTACACCTTC
CASSLDPLGGYTF
>TRBJ2-7|14|many|TRBD2|TRBV20-1
TGCAGTGCTGAGGGAGCGGGGACCTCCTACGAGCAGTACTTC
CSAEGAGTSYEQYF
>TRBJ2-7|14|many|.|TRBV12-3/TRBV12-4
TGTGCCAGCAGCCCCTCCGGGAATTTCTACGAGCAGTACTTC
CASSPSGNFYEQYF
>TRBJ2-5|17|many|TRBD2|TRBV6-5
TGTGCCAGCAGTTACGGAGGAGCGGGGTCCGCTCTAAGGACCCAGTACTTC
CASSYGGAGSALRTQYF
>TRBJ2-3|14|many|.|TRBV20-1
TGCAGTGCTAGAAAACGGCCCGGGTCAGATACGCAGTATTTT
CSARKRPGSDTQYF
>TRBJ1-2|15|many|.|TRBV3-1
TGTGCCAGCAGCCAAGAAGGGGATTTGAACTATGGCTACACCTTC
CASSQEGDLNYGYTF
>TRBJ2-3|14|many|.|TRBV29-1
TGCAGCGTTGCTGCCGGAGATTTTGCAGATACGCAGTATTTT
CSVAAGDFADTQYF
>TRBJ1-1|13|many|.|TRBV10-1
TGCGCCAGCAGTGAGTATAGGAACACTGAAGCTTTCTTT
CASSEYRNTEAFF
>TRBJ1-3|15|many|.|TRBV3-1
TGTGCCAGCAGTCGCGACGCTGGAACAGGAAACACCATATATTTT
CASSRDAGTGNTIYF
>TRBJ2-3|15|many|.|TRBV7-2
TGTGCCAGCAGCCCGGACCAGCCTAGAACAGATACGCAGTATTTT
CASSPDQPRTDTQYF
>TRBJ1-1|13|many|.|TRBV6-1
TGTGCCAGCACCGAGAAGGGGAACACTGAAGCTTTCTTT
CASTEKGNTEAFF
>TRBJ2-3|14|.|TRBD2|TRBV20-1
TGCAGTGCTTGGGAGGGACTAGTAAAAGATACGCAGTATTTT
CSAWEGLVKDTQYF
>TRBJ2-5|16|many|.|TRBV29-1
TGCAGCGTTGAAGTGGGGACTTCCACCTACCAAGAGACCCAGTACTTC
CSVEVGTSTYQETQYF
>TRBJ1-1|13|many|.|TRBV16
TGTGCCAGCAGCCAACCCTCGGGGAGCGTTGCTTTCTTT
CASSQPSGSVAFF
>TRBJ2-3|15|.|.|TRBV6-1
TGTGCCAGCAGTGAAGTCTCCCTTAGCACAGATACGCAGTATTTT
CASSEVSLSTDTQYF
>TRBJ2-7|13|.|.|TRBV6-2/TRBV6-3
TGTGCCAGCAGTTCGACTGGACAACACGAGCCGTACTTC
CASSSTGQHEPYF
>TRBJ2-2|13|.|.|TRBV29-1
TGCAGCGTGGGGACGCCAACCACCGGGGAGCTGTTTTTT
CSVGTPTTGELFF
>TRBJ2-7|14|many|TRBD1|TRBV5-1
TGCGCCAGCAGCCAACCGGGACAGTCCTACGAGCAGTACTTC
CASSQPGQSYEQYF
>TRBJ2-3|13|many|.|TRBV15
TGTGCCACCAGCAGAGATAGGCCAGATACGCAGTATTTT
CATSRDRPDTQYF
>TRBJ2-7|13|many|.|TRBV20-1
TGCAGTGCTGAATACAGGGCTGCCTACGAGCAGTACTTC
CSAEYRAAYEQYF